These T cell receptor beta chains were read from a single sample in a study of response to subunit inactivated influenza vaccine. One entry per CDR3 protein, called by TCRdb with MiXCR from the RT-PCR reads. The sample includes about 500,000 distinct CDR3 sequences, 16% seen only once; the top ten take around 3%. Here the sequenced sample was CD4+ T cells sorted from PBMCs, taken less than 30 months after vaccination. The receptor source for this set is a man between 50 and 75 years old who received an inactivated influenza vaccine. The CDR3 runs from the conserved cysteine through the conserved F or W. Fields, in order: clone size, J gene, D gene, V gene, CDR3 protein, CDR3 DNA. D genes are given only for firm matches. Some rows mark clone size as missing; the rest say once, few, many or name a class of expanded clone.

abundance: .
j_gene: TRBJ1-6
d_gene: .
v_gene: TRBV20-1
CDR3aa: CSARPSGLTPLHF
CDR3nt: TGCAGTGCTAGACCTTCGGGACTTACACCCCTCCACTTT

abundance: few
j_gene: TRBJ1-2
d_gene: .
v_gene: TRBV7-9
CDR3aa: CASSLVGRGGGYTF
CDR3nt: TGTGCCAGCAGCTTAGTGGGCAGGGGAGGTGGCTACACCTTC

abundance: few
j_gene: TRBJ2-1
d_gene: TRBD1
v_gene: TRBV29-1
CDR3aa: CSGGTGGYNEQFF
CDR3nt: TGCAGCGGGGGGACAGGGGGCTACAATGAGCAGTTCTTC

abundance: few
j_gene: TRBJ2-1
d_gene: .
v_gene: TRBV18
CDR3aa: CASSSRAVDGNEQFF
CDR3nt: TGTGCCAGCTCATCGCGGGCAGTCGACGGAAATGAGCAGTTCTTC

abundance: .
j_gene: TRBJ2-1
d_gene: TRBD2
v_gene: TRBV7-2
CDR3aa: CASSLERGGRQFF
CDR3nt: TGTGCCAGCAGCTTAGAGCGGGGGGGCAGGCAGTTCTTC

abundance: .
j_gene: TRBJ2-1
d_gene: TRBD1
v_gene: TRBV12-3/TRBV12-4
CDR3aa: CASSLNGQGAYNEQFF
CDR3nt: TGTGCCAGCAGTCTAAACGGACAGGGGGCTTACAATGAGCAGTTCTTC

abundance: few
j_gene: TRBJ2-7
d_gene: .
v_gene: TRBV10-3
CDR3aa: CAISDSGTSYEQYF
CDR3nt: TGTGCCATCAGTGATTCAGGGACCTCCTACGAGCAGTACTTC

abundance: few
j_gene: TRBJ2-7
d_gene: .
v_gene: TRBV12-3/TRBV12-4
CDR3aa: CASSSRIADSYEQYF
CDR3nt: TGTGCCAGCAGTTCACGTATAGCGGACTCCTACGAGCAGTACTTC

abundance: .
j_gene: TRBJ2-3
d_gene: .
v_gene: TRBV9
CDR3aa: CASSVEPRGDTQYF
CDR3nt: TGTGCCAGCAGCGTAGAACCCAGGGGAGATACGCAGTATTTT

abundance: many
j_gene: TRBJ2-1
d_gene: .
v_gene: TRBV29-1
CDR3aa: CSVGAGSYNEQFF
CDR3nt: TGCAGCGTTGGGGCGGGCTCCTACAATGAGCAGTTCTTC

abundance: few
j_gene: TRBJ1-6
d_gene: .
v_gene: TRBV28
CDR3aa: CASRSRASYSPLHF
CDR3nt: TGTGCCAGCAGATCTCGGGCCTCCTATTCACCCCTCCACTTT

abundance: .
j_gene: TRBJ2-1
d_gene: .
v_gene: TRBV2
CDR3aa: CASSPSRENEQFF
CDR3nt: TGTGCCAGCAGCCCCAGCAGGGAAAATGAGCAGTTCTTC

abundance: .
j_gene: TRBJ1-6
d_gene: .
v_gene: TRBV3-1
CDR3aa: CASSPDRPRSNNSPLHF
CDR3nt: TGTGCCAGCAGCCCTGACAGGCCCCGCTCGAATAATTCACCCCTCCACTTT

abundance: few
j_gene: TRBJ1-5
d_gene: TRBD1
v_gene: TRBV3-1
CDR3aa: CASSKGTGSQPQHF
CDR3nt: TGTGCCAGCAGCAAGGGGACAGGGTCTCAGCCCCAGCATTTT

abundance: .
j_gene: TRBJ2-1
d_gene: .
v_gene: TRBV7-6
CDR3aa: CASSSGAVGEQFF
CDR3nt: TGTGCCAGCAGCTCAGGGGCGGTGGGTGAGCAGTTCTTC

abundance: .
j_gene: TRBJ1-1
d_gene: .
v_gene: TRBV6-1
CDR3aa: CATLQGQRATVEAFF
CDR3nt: TGTGCCACCCTCCAGGGTCAACGGGCCACGGTTGAAGCTTTCTTT

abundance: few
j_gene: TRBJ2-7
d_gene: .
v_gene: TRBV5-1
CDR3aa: CASSLVIDNYEQYF
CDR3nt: TGCGCCAGCAGCTTGGTTATAGACAACTACGAGCAGTACTTC

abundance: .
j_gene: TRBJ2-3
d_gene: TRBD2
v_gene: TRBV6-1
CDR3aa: CASSGGGVDADTQYF
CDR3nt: TGTGCCAGCAGTGGGGGAGGGGTTGACGCAGATACGCAGTATTTT

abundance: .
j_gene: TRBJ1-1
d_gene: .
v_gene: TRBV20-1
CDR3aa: CSATRRSSRTEAFF
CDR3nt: TGCAGTGCTACTCGACGGTCGTCAAGGACTGAAGCTTTCTTT

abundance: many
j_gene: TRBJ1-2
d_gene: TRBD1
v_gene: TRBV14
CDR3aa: CASSQDFGTVYGYTF
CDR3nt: TGTGCCAGCAGCCAAGATTTTGGGACAGTCTATGGCTACACCTTC

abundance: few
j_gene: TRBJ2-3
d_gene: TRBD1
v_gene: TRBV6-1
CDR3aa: CASSPGRGLTDTQYF
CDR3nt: TGTGCCAGCAGTCCCGGCAGGGGGCTCACAGATACGCAGTATTTT

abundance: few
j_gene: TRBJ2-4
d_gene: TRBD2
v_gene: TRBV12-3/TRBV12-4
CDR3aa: CASQRLAGLAKNIQYF
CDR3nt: TGTGCCAGTCAGAGGCTAGCGGGGCTAGCCAAAAACATTCAGTACTTC

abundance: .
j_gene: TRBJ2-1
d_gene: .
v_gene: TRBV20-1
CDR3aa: CSARGGWQGSVEQFF
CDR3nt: TGCAGTGCAAGGGGGGGATGGCAGGGATCGGTTGAGCAGTTCTTC

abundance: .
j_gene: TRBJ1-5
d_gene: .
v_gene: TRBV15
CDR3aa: CATSRDSYPQHF
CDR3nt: TGTGCCACCAGCAGAGATAGTTATCCCCAGCATTTT

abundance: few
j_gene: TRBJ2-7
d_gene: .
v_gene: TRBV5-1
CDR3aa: CASSLVGKPLPYEQYF
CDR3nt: TGCGCCAGCAGCTTGGTTGGGAAACCTTTACCCTACGAGCAGTACTTC

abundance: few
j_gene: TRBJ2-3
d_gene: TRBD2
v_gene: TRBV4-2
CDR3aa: CASSQESGTSGSRDTQYF
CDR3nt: TGTGCCAGCAGCCAAGAAAGTGGGACTAGCGGTTCTAGAGATACGCAGTATTTT

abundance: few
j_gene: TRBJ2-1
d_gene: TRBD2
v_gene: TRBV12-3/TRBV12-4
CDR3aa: CASSFFSSGSSYNEQFF
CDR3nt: TGTGCCAGCAGTTTTTTCTCCAGCGGGAGTTCCTACAATGAGCAGTTCTTC

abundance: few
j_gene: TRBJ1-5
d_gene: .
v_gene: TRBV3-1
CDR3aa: CASSQSGGRQPQHF
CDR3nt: TGTGCCAGCAGCCAATCGGGGGGACGGCAGCCCCAGCATTTT

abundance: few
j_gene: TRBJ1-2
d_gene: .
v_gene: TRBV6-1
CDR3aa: CASSQYEERYGYTF
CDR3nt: TGTGCCAGCAGTCAATACGAAGAGCGTTATGGCTACACCTTC

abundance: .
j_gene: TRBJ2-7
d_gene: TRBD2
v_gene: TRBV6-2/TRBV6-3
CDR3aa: CASSTLLLAGPSYEQYF
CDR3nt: TGTGCCAGCAGTACCCTGCTGCTAGCGGGTCCTTCCTACGAGCAGTACTTC

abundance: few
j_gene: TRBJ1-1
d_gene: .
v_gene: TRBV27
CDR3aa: CASSLLGVGNTEAFF
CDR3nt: TGTGCCAGCAGTTTATTAGGGGTGGGGAACACTGAAGCTTTCTTT

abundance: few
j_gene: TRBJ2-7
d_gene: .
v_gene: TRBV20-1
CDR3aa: CSARDREKLEQYF
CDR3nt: TGCAGTGCTAGAGATCGGGAGAAATTGGAGCAGTACTTC

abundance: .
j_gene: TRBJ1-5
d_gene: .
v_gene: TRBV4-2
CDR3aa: CASSQDQGIHQPQHF
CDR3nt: TGTGCCAGCAGCCAAGATCAGGGGATCCATCAGCCCCAGCATTTT

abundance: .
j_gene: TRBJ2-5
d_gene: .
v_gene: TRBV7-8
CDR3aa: CASSLARLGEYQETQYF
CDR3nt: TGTGCCAGCAGCTTAGCGAGACTAGGCGAGTACCAAGAGACCCAGTACTTC

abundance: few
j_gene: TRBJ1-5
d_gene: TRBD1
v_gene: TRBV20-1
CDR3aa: CSARDRVYSNQPQHF
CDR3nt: TGCAGTGCTAGGGACAGGGTTTATAGCAATCAGCCCCAGCATTTT

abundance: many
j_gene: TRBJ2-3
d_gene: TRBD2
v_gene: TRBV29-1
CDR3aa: CSVEGLAATDTQYF
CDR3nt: TGCAGCGTTGAAGGGCTAGCGGCCACAGATACGCAGTATTTT

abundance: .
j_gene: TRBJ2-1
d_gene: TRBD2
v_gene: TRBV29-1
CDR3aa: CSVESSGRANEQFF
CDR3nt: TGCAGCGTTGAATCTAGCGGGAGGGCCAATGAGCAGTTCTTC

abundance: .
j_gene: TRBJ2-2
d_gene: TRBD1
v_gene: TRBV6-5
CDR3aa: CASSTTGGRRTGELFF
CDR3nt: TGTGCCAGCAGTACTACAGGGGGGCGGCGTACCGGGGAGCTGTTTTTT

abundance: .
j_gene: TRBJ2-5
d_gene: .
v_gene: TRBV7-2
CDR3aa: CASSLAGNLGTQYF
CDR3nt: TGTGCCAGCAGCTTAGCGGGCAACCTAGGGACCCAGTACTTC

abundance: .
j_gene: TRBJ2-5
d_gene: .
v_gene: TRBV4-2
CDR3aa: CASSQDPPGYTTGETQYF
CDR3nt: TGTGCCAGCAGCCAAGACCCACCGGGATACACAACAGGAGAGACCCAGTACTTC

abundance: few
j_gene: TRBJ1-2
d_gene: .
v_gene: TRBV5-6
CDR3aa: CASSTGTRYGYTF
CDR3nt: TGTGCCAGCAGCACAGGGACGCGATATGGCTACACCTTC

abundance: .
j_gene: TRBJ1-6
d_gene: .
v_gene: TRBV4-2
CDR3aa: CASSQVAEIYNSPLHF
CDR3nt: TGTGCCAGCAGCCAAGTCGCCGAGATTTATAATTCACCCCTCCACTTT

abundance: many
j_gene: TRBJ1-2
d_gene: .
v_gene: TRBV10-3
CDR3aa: CASSWDPLYGYTF
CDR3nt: TGTGCCAGCTCATGGGACCCCCTCTATGGCTACACCTTC

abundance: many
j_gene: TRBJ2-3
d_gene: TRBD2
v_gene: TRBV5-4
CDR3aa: CASSLRLAGATDTQYF
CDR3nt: TGCGCCAGCAGCCTGCGACTAGCGGGAGCGACAGATACGCAGTATTTT

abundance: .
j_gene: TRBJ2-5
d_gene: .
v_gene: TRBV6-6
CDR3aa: CAAGLQETQYF
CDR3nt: TGTGCCGCGGGACTCCAAGAGACCCAGTACTTC

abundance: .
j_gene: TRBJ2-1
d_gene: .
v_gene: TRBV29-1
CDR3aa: CSVSGLSSYNEQFF
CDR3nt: TGCAGCGTAAGCGGGCTGAGCTCCTACAATGAGCAGTTCTTC

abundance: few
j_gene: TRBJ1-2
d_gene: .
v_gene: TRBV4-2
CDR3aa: CASSQEGGLGYTF
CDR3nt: TGTGCCAGCAGCCAAGAGGGGGGACTGGGCTACACCTTC

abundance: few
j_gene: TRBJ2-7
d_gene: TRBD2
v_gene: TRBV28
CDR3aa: CASTIAGAKYEQYF
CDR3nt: TGTGCCAGCACGATAGCGGGAGCTAAGTACGAGCAGTACTTC

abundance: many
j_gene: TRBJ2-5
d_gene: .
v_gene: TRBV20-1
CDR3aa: CSATGTPQETQYF
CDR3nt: TGCAGTGCCACCGGGACCCCCCAAGAGACCCAGTACTTC